These 7 T cell receptor beta chains came from one sample sequenced in a study of spatial heterogeneity in lung cancer. Overall study results and limits: Tumors with more nonsynonymous mutations had more expanded intratumoral alpha and beta TCRs.

Noted time point: sample taken at primary tumor resection. These receptors have no identified antigens. TCRdb redid the calling of the 5' RACE reads with MiXCR, one entry per CDR3 protein. This table holds approximately 23,000 distinct CDR3 sequences, about 4.4% found once. The sequencing used lung tumor tissue, collected at surgery. Receptors originate from a male donor with early-stage non-small cell lung cancer.

This clonotype was counted at least ten times. The chain is built from TRBV20-1 and TRBJ2-5, with TRBD2 matching 12 bases. V dropped 5 bases and J dropped 6; count of bases not matched to a gene: 7. This CDR3 is 14 amino acids long. The V gene's germline CDR1 is DFQATT and CDR2 SNEGSKA (reference sequence). The chain's CDR3 is CSAAPTSGSQTQYF. For the CDR3, the DNA is TGCAGTGCTGCCCCGACTAGCGGGAGCCAGACCCAGTACTTC.

The gene calls are TRBV7-8 and TRBJ2-5, with a possible D match to TRBD2 (6 bases). Trimming stripped 5 bases from V and 7 bases from J, with 20 bases between. CDR3 length: 15 residues. Germline V CDR1 and CDR2: SGHVS, FQNEAQ. For the CDR3, the DNA is TGTGCCAGCAGCCGCCAGGGCGGCAGGGAGGTGACCCAGTACTTC. Translation: CASSRQGGREVTQYF. The whole variable domain, filled in from reference TRBV7-8 and TRBJ2-5, reads GAGVSQSPRYKVAKRGQDVALRCDPISGHVSLFWYQQALGQGPEFLTYFQNEAQLDKSGLPSDRFFAERPEGSVSTLKIQRTQQEDSAVYLCASSRQGGREVTQYFGPGTRLLVL.

This clonotype came up many times. This chain connects TRBV20-1 to TRBJ1-5, with D unclear. Trimming removed 2 bases at V and 4 bases at J, with 9 bases between. The germline CDR1 and CDR2 sequences are DFQATT and SNEGSKA (reference sequence). CDR3 length: 13 residues. The DNA of the CDR3 is TGCAGTGCTAGACAGGTAAAGAATCAGCCCCAGCATTTT. Translation gives CSARQVKNQPQHF.

In this sample, this clonotype turned up once. The CDR3, as DNA: TGTGCCAGCAGCCCGAGGCGTGGACAGCCAAGCTCTGGGGCCAACGTCCTGACTTTC. Translation gives CASSPRRGQPSSGANVLTF. J is TRBJ2-6 and V is TRBV7-9; maybe TRBD1 (6 bases). V lost 5 bases and J lost 0, with 20 bases in between. Germline assignment: CDR1 SEHNR and CDR2 FQNEAQ (reference sequence). The CDR3 totals 19 residues.

This clonotype was observed many times. The CDR3 loop is CASSVDQQPAGAFF. CDR3 coding DNA: TGTGCCAGCAGCGTAGATCAACAACCCGCCGGAGCTTTCTTT. The V gene is TRBV9, the J gene TRBJ1-1; D gene ambiguous. V was pared by 0 bases and J by 10 bases, with 16 bases between. Germline V gene lookup returns CDR1 SGDLS and CDR2 YYNGEE. CDR3 size: 14 residues.

The chain carries TRBV12-3 or TRBV12-4 and TRBJ2-2; 7 positions agree with TRBD2. This CDR3 contains 15 residues. Germline trimming cut 5 bases from V and 0 bases from J; bases unmatched to any gene: 3. The CDR3 region is CASSPGTTNTGELFF. The CDR3 DNA reads as TGTGCCAGCAGTCCCGGGACTACGAACACCGGGGAGCTGTTTTTT.

The rearrangement joins TRBV7-8 to TRBJ2-1; TRBD2 matches at 14 bases. Germline CDR1 SGHVS, CDR2 FQNEAQ. V shed 7 bases and J 12 bases; nucleotides not matched to a gene: 11. The CDR3 is made up of 15 amino acids. The CDR3 region has the DNA TGTGCCAGCACCCCTCGGGGACTAGCGGGAGAAGGGCAGTTCTTC. Translated, it gives CASTPRGLAGEGQFF.